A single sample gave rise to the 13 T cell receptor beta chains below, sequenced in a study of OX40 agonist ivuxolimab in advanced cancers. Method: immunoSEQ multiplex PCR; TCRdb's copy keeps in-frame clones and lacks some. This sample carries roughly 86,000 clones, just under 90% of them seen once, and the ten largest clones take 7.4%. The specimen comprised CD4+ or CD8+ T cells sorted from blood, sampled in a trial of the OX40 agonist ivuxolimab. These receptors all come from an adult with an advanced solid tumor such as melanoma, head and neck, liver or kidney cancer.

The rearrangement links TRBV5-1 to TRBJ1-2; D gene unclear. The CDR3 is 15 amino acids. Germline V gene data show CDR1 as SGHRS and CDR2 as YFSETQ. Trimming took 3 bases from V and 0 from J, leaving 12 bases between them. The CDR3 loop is CASSSTKTANYGYTF. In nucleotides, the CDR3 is TGCGCCAGCAGCTCTACTAAGACGGCTAACTATGGCTACACCTTC.

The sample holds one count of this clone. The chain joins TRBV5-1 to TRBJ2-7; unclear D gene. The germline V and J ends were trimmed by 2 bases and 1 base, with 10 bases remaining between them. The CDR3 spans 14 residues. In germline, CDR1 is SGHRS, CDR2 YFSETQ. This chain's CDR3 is CASSLTLGSYEQYF. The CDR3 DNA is TGCGCCAGCAGCTTAACCCTGGGTTCCTACGAGCAGTACTTC.

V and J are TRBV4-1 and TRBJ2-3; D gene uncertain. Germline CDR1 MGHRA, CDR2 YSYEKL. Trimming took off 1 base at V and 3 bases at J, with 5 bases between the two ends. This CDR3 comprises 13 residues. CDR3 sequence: CASSQVVTDTQYF. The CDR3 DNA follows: TGCGCCAGCAGCCAAGTGGTGACAGATACGCAGTATTTT.

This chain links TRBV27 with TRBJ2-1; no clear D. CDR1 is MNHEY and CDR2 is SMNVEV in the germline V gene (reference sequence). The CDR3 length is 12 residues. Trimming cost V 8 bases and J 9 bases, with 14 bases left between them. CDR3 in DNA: TGTGCCAGCTATGAGGCCGTGAGTGAGCAGTTCTTC. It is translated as CASYEAVSEQFF.

CDR3 region: CASSSTIYREDTGELFF. CDR3 nucleotide sequence: TGTGCCAGCAGCTCCACAATATACAGGGAGGATACCGGGGAGCTGTTTTTT. This rearrangement joins TRBV7-6 to TRBJ2-2; D is perhaps TRBD1 or TRBD2 (6 bases each). The germline V gene encodes CDR1 SGHVS and CDR2 FNYEAQ. CDR3 length: 17 residues. Between the trimmed V and J ends, which lost 4 bases and 5 bases, there was a span of 20 bases.

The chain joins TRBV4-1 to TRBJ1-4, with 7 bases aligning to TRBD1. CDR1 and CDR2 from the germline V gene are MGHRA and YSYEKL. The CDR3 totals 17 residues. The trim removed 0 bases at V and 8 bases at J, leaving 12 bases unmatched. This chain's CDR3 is CASSQDQLKGAWEKLFF. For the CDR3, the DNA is TGCGCCAGCAGCCAAGATCAATTGAAGGGGGCATGGGAAAAACTGTTTTTT.

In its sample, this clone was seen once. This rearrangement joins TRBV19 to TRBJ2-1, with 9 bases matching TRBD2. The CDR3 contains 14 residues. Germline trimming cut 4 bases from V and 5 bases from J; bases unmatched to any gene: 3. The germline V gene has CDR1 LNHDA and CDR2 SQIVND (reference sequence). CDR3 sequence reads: CASSSGRADNEQFF. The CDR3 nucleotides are TGTGCCAGTAGTAGCGGGAGGGCCGACAATGAGCAGTTCTTC.

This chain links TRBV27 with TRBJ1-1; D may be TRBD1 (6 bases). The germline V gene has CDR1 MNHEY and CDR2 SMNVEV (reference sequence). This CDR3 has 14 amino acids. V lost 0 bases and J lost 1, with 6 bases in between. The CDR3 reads CASSLSTGNTEAFF. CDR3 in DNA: TGTGCCAGCAGTTTATCGACAGGGAACACTGAAGCTTTCTTT.

CDR3 DNA sequence: TGTGCCAGCAGTTTGTCGGAGCGCGCAGATACGCAGTATTTT. Translating gives CASSLSERADTQYF. The gene calls are TRBV27 and TRBJ2-3; D gene ambiguous. The CDR3 runs 14 residues. Per germline, CDR1 MNHEY and CDR2 SMNVEV (reference sequence). With 3 bases removed from V and 4 bases from J, the gap between germline ends came to 11 bases.

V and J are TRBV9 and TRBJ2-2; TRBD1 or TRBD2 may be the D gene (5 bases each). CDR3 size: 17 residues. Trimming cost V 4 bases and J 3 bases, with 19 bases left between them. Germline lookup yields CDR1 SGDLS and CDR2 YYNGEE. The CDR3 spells CASSRGGFGLYTGELFF. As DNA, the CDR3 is TGTGCCAGCAGCCGGGGCGGGTTCGGCCTCTACACCGGGGAGCTGTTTTTT.

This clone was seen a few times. CDR3 sequence: CAWSAGSGVNTEAFF. The CDR3 nucleotides read TGTGCCTGGAGTGCTGGTTCCGGCGTGAACACTGAAGCTTTCTTT. This rearrangement joins TRBV30 to TRBJ1-1; D remains ambiguous. V lost 1 base, J lost 0 bases, and 12 bases lay in between. Germline V CDR1 and CDR2: GTSNPN, SVGIG (reference sequence). The CDR3 has 15 residues. Together with reference TRBV30 and TRBJ1-1, the CDR3 gives the full variable domain: SQTIHQWPATLVQPVGSPLSLECTVEGTSNPNLYWYRQAAGRGLQLLFYSVGIGQISSEVPQNLSASRPQDRQFILSSKKLLLSDSGFYLCAWSAGSGVNTEAFFGQGTRLTVV.

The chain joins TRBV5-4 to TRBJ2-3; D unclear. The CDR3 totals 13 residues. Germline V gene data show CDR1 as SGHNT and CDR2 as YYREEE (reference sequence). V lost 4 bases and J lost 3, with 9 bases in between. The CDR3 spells CASSLRPTDTQYF. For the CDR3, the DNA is TGTGCCAGCAGCCTCCGACCGACAGATACGCAGTATTTT.

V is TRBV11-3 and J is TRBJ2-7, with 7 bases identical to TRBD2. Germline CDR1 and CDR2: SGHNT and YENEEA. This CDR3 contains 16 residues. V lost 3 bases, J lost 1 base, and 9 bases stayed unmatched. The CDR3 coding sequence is TGTGCCAGCAGCTTTTCTAGCGGTCAGAGTTCCTACGAGCAGTACTTC. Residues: CASSFSSGQSSYEQYF.